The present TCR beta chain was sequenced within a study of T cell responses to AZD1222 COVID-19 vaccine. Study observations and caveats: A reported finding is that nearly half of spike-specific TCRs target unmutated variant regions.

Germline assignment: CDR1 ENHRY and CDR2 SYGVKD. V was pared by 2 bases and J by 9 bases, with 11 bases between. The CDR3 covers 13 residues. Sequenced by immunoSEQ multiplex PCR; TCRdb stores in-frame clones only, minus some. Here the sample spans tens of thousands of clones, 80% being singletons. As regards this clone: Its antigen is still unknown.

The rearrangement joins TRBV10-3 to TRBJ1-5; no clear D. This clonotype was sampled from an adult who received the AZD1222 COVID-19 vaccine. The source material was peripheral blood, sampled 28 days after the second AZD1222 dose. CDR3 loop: CAISEISGGPQHF. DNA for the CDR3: TGTGCCATCAGTGAGATTAGTGGTGGGCCCCAGCATTTT.